The present entry profiles one T cell receptor (beta chain) with its context. Its antigen is unknown. The germline V gene encodes CDR1 SNHLY and CDR2 FYNNEI. The V end lost 10 bases, the J end lost 4 bases, and 15 bases lay between the germline ends. The CDR3 is made up of 13 amino acids. The data were obtained in a study of cytomegalovirus exposure and HLA in healthy donors. Findings of the study overall: Later on, an analysis tied approximately 15,000 TCR beta sequences to HLA alleles at 0.05 false discovery rate. In an earlier analysis, about 87% or about 30%: the productive usage of most TCR beta V segments. A later analysis reportedly found that, within productive TCRs, an Asian-associated ancestry cluster had fewer N-insertions than the mean observed across the approximately 670 donors.

Use of 60 Vbeta and 13 Jbeta primers characterized the PCR. The table came from immunoSEQ multiplex PCR; TCRdb's copy has only in-frame clones and leaves some out. The sample lists 110,000 to 150,000 clones; over 70% were seen once. What was sequenced was PBMCs. V gene TRBV2 combines with J gene TRBJ2-3; maybe TRBD2 (6 bases). This TCR was sampled from a man aged 25 to 45 in good health and CMV-seronegative. The CDR3: CATSRDLSDTQYF. In nucleotides, the CDR3 is TGTGCCACCTCCCGGGACTTATCAGATACGCAGTATTTT.